The 29 T cell receptor beta chains below were found in one sample sequenced in a study of sequential checkpoint blockade in melanoma (dated by TCRdb to between 2019 and 2020). Receptor amplification or capture employed the immunoSEQ multiplex PCR assay. Entries here come from immuneACCESS through TCRdb and include only in-frame sequences with V and J called. Some clones fail to appear in such tables; in the studies checked, an unresolved V gene covers under half of the shortfall, and the cause of the remainder is unknown. The sample table contains about 27,000 clones; only one count was recorded for around three quarters of them. Roughly 13% of the sample comes from the top ten. Sample treatment or condition, as interpreted from the label and publication: randomized to nivolumab then ipilimumab (arm A) or the reverse (arm B). The input for sequencing was CD8+ T cells sorted from blood (inferred from file names), taken from a patient given nivolumab and ipilimumab in sequence. Receptor source: a human donor with melanoma.

This clone has just a few counts. The gene calls are TRBV10-3 and TRBJ2-7; possible D gene TRBD1, 6 bases. CDR1 is ENHRY and CDR2 is SYGVKD in the germline V gene. V lost 6 bases and J 2 bases, leaving 11 bases between the germline ends. The CDR3 consists of 13 residues. CDR3: CAISQDSPYEQYF. For the CDR3, the DNA is TGTGCCATCAGCCAGGACAGTCCCTACGAGCAGTACTTC.

DNA of the CDR3: TGCAGCGCTGGAGGCGGGGGGCACTACGAGCAGTACTTC. It specifies CSAGGGGHYEQYF. The chain uses TRBV29-1 and TRBJ2-7, with 8 bases that match TRBD2. The germline V gene has CDR1 SQVTM and CDR2 ANQGSEA. V gave up 7 bases and J gave up 3 bases; unmatched junction bases: 8. The CDR3 is made up of 13 amino acids.

This clone was recorded only once. This chain links TRBV9 with TRBJ2-7, with D possibly being TRBD1 (6 bases). With 0 bases removed from V and 3 bases from J, the gap between germline ends came to 7 bases. Germline CDR1 reads SGDLS; CDR2 reads YYNGEE. The CDR3 consists of 13 residues. The CDR3 protein is CASSVGDNYEQYF. CDR3 DNA: TGTGCCAGCAGCGTAGGGGACAACTACGAGCAGTACTTC.

V is TRBV28 and J is TRBJ2-7, with 8 nucleotides matching TRBD1. The CDR3 loop spans 14 amino acids. Germline-derived CDR1 and CDR2 are MDHEN and SYDVKM. The trim removed 5 bases at V and 2 bases at J, leaving 5 bases unmatched. The CDR3 is CASSVRTGTYEQYF. The CDR3 DNA reads as TGTGCCAGCAGTGTCCGGACAGGGACCTACGAGCAGTACTTC.

The rearrangement joins TRBV19 to TRBJ2-5, with unresolved D. The CDR3 is 13 residues long. V was cut by 4 bases and J by 4 bases, with 10 bases left in between. Germline V CDR1 and CDR2: LNHDA, SQIVND (reference sequence). CDR3 sequence reads: CASSTRFGETQYF. CDR3 nucleotide sequence: TGTGCCAGTAGTACCCGCTTCGGAGAGACCCAGTACTTC.

The rearrangement uses TRBV27 and TRBJ2-7, with TRBD2 identical over 8 bases. V lost 4 bases and J lost 3; bases outside the gene matches: 2. This CDR3 has 13 amino acids. From germline, CDR1 is MNHEY and CDR2 SMNVEV (reference sequence). The CDR3 region has the DNA TGTGCCAGCAGTTCCGGGACTAGCTACGAGCAGTACTTC. Its protein is CASSSGTSYEQYF.

The chain couples TRBV9 to TRBJ2-3, with D maybe TRBD2 (5 bases). This CDR3 contains 16 residues. V lost 0 bases and J 0 bases, leaving 11 bases between the germline ends. Germline assignment: CDR1 SGDLS and CDR2 YYNGEE. CDR3 bases: TGTGCCAGCAGCGTAGGTGAGGGAGCTAGCACAGATACGCAGTATTTT. The encoded protein is CASSVGEGASTDTQYF.

This rearrangement joins TRBV9 to TRBJ2-5, with a possible D match to TRBD2 (7 bases). CDR1 is SGDLS, CDR2 YYNGEE, per germline. The germline V and J ends were trimmed by 0 bases and 5 bases, with 14 bases remaining between them. The CDR3 consists of 15 residues. The chain's CDR3 is CASSVEWGGRETQYF. CDR3 in DNA: TGTGCCAGCAGCGTAGAGTGGGGGGGCCGGGAGACCCAGTACTTC.

This chain links TRBV19 with TRBJ2-5; D ambiguous. The germline CDR1 and CDR2 sequences are LNHDA and SQIVND (reference sequence). The V gene lost 3 bases and the J gene lost 2 bases, with 13 bases spanning the gap. The CDR3 length is 15 residues. The CDR3 bases are TGTGCCAGTAGTATTAGTTTAGCCCTTCAAGAGACCCAGTACTTC. The encoded protein is CASSISLALQETQYF.

The chain carries TRBV7-6 and TRBJ1-6, with D perhaps matching TRBD1 (5 bases). Germline V gene sequence: CDR1 SGHVS, CDR2 FNYEAQ. The CDR3 loop spans 14 amino acids. V lost 4 bases and J lost 9, with 13 bases in between. The CDR3 nucleotides are TGTGCCAGCAGCTCCGACAGAGCTCTTTCACCCCTCCACTTT. Its protein is CASSSDRALSPLHF.

V and J are TRBV4-2 and TRBJ1-6; the D is unclear. The CDR3 is 14 residues long. Trimming cost V 5 bases and J 4 bases, with 9 bases left between them. From germline, CDR1 is LGHNA and CDR2 YNFKEQ. This chain's CDR3 is CASSSRGYNSPLHF. The CDR3 coding sequence is TGTGCCAGCAGCTCCCGGGGTTATAATTCACCCCTCCACTTT.

This rearrangement joins TRBV5-8 to TRBJ2-7; possible D gene TRBD1, 5 bases. The germline V and J ends were trimmed by 5 bases and 0 bases, with 6 bases remaining between them. From germline, CDR1 is SGHTS and CDR2 YDEGEE. The CDR3 loop spans 12 amino acids. The CDR3 sequence: CASSDSSYEQYF. CDR3 nucleotide sequence: TGTGCCAGCAGTGACAGCTCCTACGAGCAGTACTTC.

V usage is TRBV29-1 and J usage is TRBJ2-2; the D gene is possibly TRBD1 (6 bases). The CDR3 has 15 amino acids. Trimming cost V 2 bases and J 3 bases, with 13 bases left between them. Per the germline V gene, CDR1 is SQVTM and CDR2 is ANQGSEA. CDR3: CSVEYEDRYTGELFF. The DNA for the CDR3 is TGCAGCGTTGAATACGAGGACAGATACACCGGGGAGCTGTTTTTT.

The chain joins TRBV5-1 to TRBJ2-7; D remains ambiguous. Germline V lookup: CDR1 SGHRS, CDR2 YFSETQ. V lost 1 base and J lost 5, with 13 bases in between. CDR3 length: 14 residues. The CDR3, as DNA: TGCGCCAGCAGCTTGCGTGGCGCGGCGCACGAGCAGTACTTC. Its protein product is CASSLRGAAHEQYF.

V usage is TRBV7-9 and J usage is TRBJ1-5; D is possibly TRBD1 (5 bases). V was trimmed by 1 base and J by 1 base, leaving 8 bases between them. The CDR3 runs 15 residues. Germline-derived CDR1 and CDR2 are SEHNR and FQNEAQ (reference sequence). The CDR3 reads CASSLETGSNQPQHF. CDR3 DNA sequence: TGTGCCAGCAGCTTAGAAACAGGAAGCAATCAGCCCCAGCATTTT.

The chain recombines TRBV6-1 with TRBJ1-2; no clear D gene. Trimming cost V 4 bases and J 11 bases, with 11 bases left between them. Germline lookup yields CDR1 MNHNS and CDR2 SASEGT. This CDR3 has 11 amino acids. In nucleotides, the CDR3 is TGTGCCAGCAGTGCGGAGCTCGGGTACACCTTC. Translating it yields CASSAELGYTF.

Relative to its sample, this clone is medium-sized. This sequence joins TRBV4-1 and TRBJ1-5, with no clear D. The CDR3 loop spans 15 amino acids. Germline CDR1 is MGHRA and CDR2 is YSYEKL. V shed 4 bases and J shed 0 bases, with 10 bases lying between them. CDR3 nucleotide sequence: TGCGCCAGCAGCCCCGACATATATAGCAATCAGCCCCAGCATTTT. Protein sequence: CASSPDIYSNQPQHF.

The rearrangement uses TRBV6-5 and TRBJ1-2; D is uncertain. Germline CDR1 MNHEY, CDR2 SVGAGI. Trimming cost V 6 bases and J 4 bases, with 12 bases left between them. The CDR3 contains 13 residues. The CDR3 DNA sequence: TGTGCCAGCAGCGTAAAAGAGTCCTATGGCTACACCTTC. Translated: CASSVKESYGYTF.

The chain recombines TRBV9 with TRBJ2-3, with 7 bases lining up with TRBD1. Germline values: CDR1 SGDLS, CDR2 YYNGEE. The CDR3 totals 14 residues. After removal of 4 bases from V and 0 bases from J, the junction contained 2 bases not matched to a gene. The CDR3 is CASSPTGSTDTQYF. The DNA of the CDR3 is TGTGCCAGCAGCCCGACAGGGAGCACAGATACGCAGTATTTT.

CDR3 bases: TGTGCCTCGGGACTAGCTCTCTGGGGCTCCTACAATGAGCAGTTCTTC. Translating it yields CASGLALWGSYNEQFF. J is TRBJ2-1 and V is TRBV28; 9 nucleotides line up with TRBD2. CDR3 length: 16 amino acids. J lost 0 bases, V lost 11 bases, and 11 bases had no gene match. CDR1 and CDR2 (germline): MDHEN, SYDVKM. The whole variable domain, filled in from reference TRBV28 and TRBJ2-1, reads DVKVTQSSRYLVKRTGEKVFLECVQDMDHENMFWYRQDPGLGLRLIYFSYDVKMKEKGDIPEGYSVSREKKERFSLILESASTNQTSMYLCASGLALWGSYNEQFFGPGTRLTVL.

Details on this clone: Germline and junction disagree at one end, which may indicate a read error. This rearrangement joins TRBV29-1 to TRBJ1-2; 7 bases are shared with TRBD1. Per germline, CDR1 SQVTM and CDR2 ANQGSEA. The CDR3 runs to 13 residues. This chain's CDR3 is CSAWTGANYGYTF. Written as DNA, the CDR3 is TGCAGCGCATGGACAGGAGCTAATTATGGCTACACCTTC.

This clone was found a few times. The rearrangement uses TRBV6-1 and TRBJ2-1, with D tentatively TRBD1 (6 bases). The CDR3 runs 13 residues. With 5 bases removed from V and 6 bases from J, the gap between germline ends came to 11 bases. Germline V lookup: CDR1 MNHNS, CDR2 SASEGT. CDR3 region: CASSFRDTNEQFF. The CDR3 DNA reads TGTGCCAGCAGTTTCCGGGACACCAATGAGCAGTTCTTC.

This clone was recorded once. The rearrangement links TRBV10-2 to TRBJ1-2, with 8 nucleotides matching TRBD1. This CDR3 has 14 amino acids. Per germline, CDR1 WSHSY and CDR2 SAAADI. The V segment lost 9 bases and the J segment 0 bases; nucleotides outside the gene matches: 6. This CDR3 is CASGTGGTNYGYTF. The CDR3 DNA reads as TGCGCCAGTGGAACAGGGGGGACTAACTATGGCTACACCTTC.

A few counts support this clone. CDR3 nucleotide sequence: TGTGCCAGTAACCCGGGACTAGCGGGGACCTACGAGCAGTACTTC. Protein sequence: CASNPGLAGTYEQYF. V is TRBV19 and J is TRBJ2-7, with 13 bases that match TRBD2. CDR1 and CDR2 (germline): LNHDA, SQIVND (reference sequence). The CDR3 has 15 residues. Trimming took 7 bases from V and 2 from J; bases not matched to a gene: 5. The full variable domain, its missing parts supplied by reference TRBV19 and TRBJ2-7, is DGGITQSPKYLFRKEGQNVTLSCEQNLNHDAMYWYRQDPGQGLRLIYYSQIVNDFQKGDIAEGYSVSREKKESFPLTVTSAQKNPTAFYLCASNPGLAGTYEQYFGPGTRLTVT.

V usage is TRBV19 and J usage is TRBJ1-2, with 7 bases matching TRBD1. The CDR3 length is 15 residues. Germline values: CDR1 LNHDA, CDR2 SQIVND (reference sequence). The V and J ends lost 3 bases and 3 bases, in that order; junction bases with no gene match: 7. DNA for the CDR3: TGTGCCAGTAGTATGTGGTCAGGACAGGACTATGGCTACACCTTC. It encodes CASSMWSGQDYGYTF. The complete variable domain, with remaining parts taken from reference TRBV19 and TRBJ1-2, reads DGGITQSPKYLFRKEGQNVTLSCEQNLNHDAMYWYRQDPGQGLRLIYYSQIVNDFQKGDIAEGYSVSREKKESFPLTVTSAQKNPTAFYLCASSMWSGQDYGYTFGSGTRLTVV.

The chain has TRBV7-6 and TRBJ2-5; TRBD2 aligns across 12 bases. The length of the CDR3 is 17 residues. Germline V gives CDR1 SGHVS, CDR2 FNYEAQ. The ends lost 4 bases at V and 0 bases at J; junction bases unmatched: 6. The CDR3 DNA reads TGTGCCAGCAGCTCCTGGACTAGCGGGGACCACCAAGAGACCCAGTACTTC. Encoded protein: CASSSWTSGDHQETQYF.

The chain employs TRBV6-5 and TRBJ2-2; no clear D gene. With 0 bases removed from V and 2 bases from J, the gap between germline ends came to 10 bases. CDR1 and CDR2 from the germline V gene are MNHEY and SVGAGI. The CDR3 sequence is 16 residues long. This CDR3 reads CASSYSPTQNTGELFF. DNA for the CDR3: TGTGCCAGCAGTTACTCACCGACTCAAAACACCGGGGAGCTGTTTTTT.

This chain uses TRBV4-3 with TRBJ2-3, with a possible D match to TRBD2 (6 bases). The CDR3 contains 14 residues. Between the trimmed V and J ends, which lost 8 bases and 0 bases, there was a span of 12 bases. Germline loops: CDR1 LGHNA, CDR2 YSLEER. The CDR3 reads CASGDLTSTDTQYF. The CDR3, as DNA: TGCGCCAGCGGGGACTTGACTAGCACAGATACGCAGTATTTT.

This clone was detected only once. J is TRBJ2-1 and V is TRBV4-1; D gene unclear. The CDR3 runs 12 residues. Trimming pared 4 bases from V and 7 bases from J, leaving 8 bases between. Per the germline V gene, CDR1 is MGHRA and CDR2 is YSYEKL. CDR3 loop: CASSPGVNEQFF. CDR3 bases: TGCGCCAGCAGCCCAGGCGTGAATGAGCAGTTCTTC.